This entry lists 26 T cell receptor beta chains sequenced from one sample in a study of CD8+ T cells in alopecia areata. Extracted from the samples, RNA was reverse transcribed into cDNA to serve as the sequencing template. Sequencing used immunoSEQ multiplex PCR; TCRdb keeps in-frame clones, though not all of them. The sample includes about 97,000 clones, about two fifths seen only once; the top ten take about 1.4%. The specimen was CD4+ T cells sorted from blood. The source is a human donor with alopecia areata.

J is TRBJ2-7 and V is TRBV5-1, with 9 bases aligning to TRBD2. The CDR3 length is 15 residues. V was pared by 5 bases and J by 2 bases, with 8 bases of the junction left unmatched. Germline V gene sequence: CDR1 SGHRS, CDR2 YFSETQ. The CDR3 protein is CASSYVAGETYEQYF. The CDR3 DNA reads TGCGCCAGCAGTTACGTAGCGGGAGAGACCTACGAGCAGTACTTC.

The chain employs TRBV27 and TRBJ2-7, with TRBD1 matching over 9 bases. The germline gives CDR1 MNHEY, CDR2 SMNVEV (reference sequence). CDR3 length: 14 residues. V lost 7 bases and J lost 2; bases outside the gene matches: 6. CDR3 nucleotide sequence: TGTGCCAGCAATCCGGGACAGGGACCCTACGAGCAGTACTTC. Its translation is CASNPGQGPYEQYF.

The gene calls are TRBV27 and TRBJ2-1, with 8 bases matching TRBD1. The germline V gene encodes CDR1 MNHEY and CDR2 SMNVEV (reference sequence). This CDR3 is built from 15 residues. V shed 6 bases and J 8 bases; nucleotides not matched to a gene: 12. CDR3 sequence: CASSVRGLFSHEQFF. As DNA, the CDR3 is TGTGCCAGCAGCGTCAGGGGGCTTTTTTCCCATGAGCAGTTCTTC.

This clone came up a few times. V gene TRBV29-1 combines with J gene TRBJ1-2, with TRBD1 matching over 7 bases. This CDR3 has 14 amino acids. Germline loops: CDR1 SQVTM, CDR2 ANQGSEA. V gave up 3 bases and J gave up 4 bases; unmatched junction bases: 8. The CDR3, as DNA: TGCAGCGTTGAGAGAGGACAGGCGGCCTATGGCTACACCTTC. Translating gives CSVERGQAAYGYTF.

The table lists this clone with many counts. The chain couples TRBV7-2 to TRBJ2-2; 10 positions match TRBD2. In germline, CDR1 is SGHTA, CDR2 FQGNSA. The J segment lost 5 bases and the V segment lost 5 bases, leaving 11 bases of the junction unmatched. The CDR3 loop spans 17 amino acids. As DNA, the CDR3 is TGTGCCAGCAGCCCCACTAGCGGGGTCATTGATACCGGGGAGCTGTTTTTT. Protein sequence: CASSPTSGVIDTGELFF.

Here the CDR3 reads CSVAVLAVETQYF. For the CDR3, the DNA is TGCAGCGTTGCTGTACTAGCGGTCGAGACCCAGTACTTC. The V call is TRBV29-1, the J call TRBJ2-5, with 8 bases fitting TRBD2. The ends lost 4 bases at V and 5 bases at J; junction bases unmatched: 6. Germline V gene sequence: CDR1 SQVTM, CDR2 ANQGSEA. This CDR3 has 13 amino acids.

This clone came up a few times. V is TRBV7-8 and J is TRBJ1-1, with a possible D match to TRBD1 (6 bases). V was shortened by 5 bases and J by 8 bases, with 9 bases between the two germline ends. From germline, CDR1 is SGHVS and CDR2 FQNEAQ. This CDR3 spans 11 amino acids. As DNA, the CDR3 is TGTGCCAGCAGCCGTCAGGGGGAAGCTTTCTTT. Translating gives CASSRQGEAFF.

This clone was found a few times. V is TRBV11-1 and J is TRBJ1-2; D is unresolved. CDR1 and CDR2 (germline): SGHAT, FQDESV (reference sequence). This CDR3 has 14 residues. Trimming cost V 2 bases and J 2 bases, with 9 bases left between them. The CDR3 reads CASSLTVTNYGYTF. The CDR3 coding sequence is TGTGCCAGCAGCTTAACGGTAACCAACTATGGCTACACCTTC.

This chain uses TRBV29-1 with TRBJ2-7, with a possible D match to TRBD2 (5 bases). The ends were cut back, 4 bases at V and 0 bases at J, with 10 bases in the middle. Germline V gene lookup returns CDR1 SQVTM and CDR2 ANQGSEA. The CDR3 totals 13 residues. CDR3: CSVAGFASYEQYF. The DNA for the CDR3 is TGCAGCGTTGCGGGATTCGCCTCCTACGAGCAGTACTTC.

The chain has TRBV30 and TRBJ2-4; TRBD1 agrees at 7 bases. Unmatched junction bases numbered 9, after V lost 7 bases and J lost 0 bases. Looked up from germline, CDR1 is GTSNPN and CDR2 is SVGIG (reference sequence). This CDR3 spans 15 amino acids. CDR3 region: CASMGTVLAKNIQYF. The CDR3 DNA reads TGTGCCTCTATGGGGACAGTCCTAGCCAAAAACATTCAGTACTTC. Full variable domain (missing parts from reference TRBV30 and TRBJ2-4): SQTIHQWPATLVQPVGSPLSLECTVEGTSNPNLYWYRQAAGRGLQLLFYSVGIGQISSEVPQNLSASRPQDRQFILSSKKLLLSDSGFYLCASMGTVLAKNIQYFGAGTRLSVL.

The rearrangement links TRBV27 to TRBJ2-7; 12 nucleotides match TRBD2. The CDR3 is 17 amino acids. Unmatched junction bases numbered 16, after V lost 10 bases and J lost 3 bases. The V gene's germline CDR1 is MNHEY and CDR2 SMNVEV (reference sequence). The CDR3 spells CATAPLASSGGGYEQYF. CDR3 bases: TGTGCCACCGCTCCCCTCGCCTCTAGCGGGGGGGGCTACGAGCAGTACTTC.

The rearrangement joins TRBV4-2 to TRBJ2-7; the D gene is possibly TRBD1 (6 bases). Per the germline V gene, CDR1 is LGHNA and CDR2 is YNFKEQ. Trimming left V 1 base short and J 1 base short, with 8 bases between. This CDR3 comprises 14 residues. CDR3 loop: CASSQGDRSYEQYF. The CDR3 bases are TGTGCCAGCAGCCAAGGTGACAGGTCCTACGAGCAGTACTTC.

This clone was picked up a small number of times. The chain recombines TRBV7-2 with TRBJ2-1; D remains unclear. This CDR3 contains 13 residues. V was pared by 1 base and J by 7 bases, with 8 bases between. Germline V gene data show CDR1 as SGHTA and CDR2 as FQGNSA. As DNA, the CDR3 is TGTGCCAGCAGCTTAGTAATTAGGAATGAGCAGTTCTTC. Translating it yields CASSLVIRNEQFF.

The rearrangement uses TRBV27 and TRBJ2-5; 9 bases agree with TRBD2. CDR1 and CDR2 from the germline V gene are MNHEY and SMNVEV (reference sequence). The CDR3 length is 20 residues. The trim removed 3 bases at V and 0 bases at J, leaving 17 bases unmatched. The CDR3 sequence: CASSFRSASGATTNQETQYF. CDR3 bases: TGTGCCAGCAGTTTTAGGTCGGCTAGCGGGGCGACAACGAACCAAGAGACCCAGTACTTC.

The chain carries TRBV19 and TRBJ2-5; 9 bases align to TRBD2. V lost 6 bases to trimming and J lost 2 bases; unmatched junction nucleotides: 1. Looked up from germline, CDR1 is LNHDA and CDR2 is SQIVND (reference sequence). This CDR3 has 13 residues. The CDR3 loop is CASRTSGQETQYF. The CDR3 DNA follows: TGTGCCAGTAGAACTAGCGGGCAAGAGACCCAGTACTTC.

This chain joins TRBV6-5 and TRBJ1-2, with D tentatively TRBD1 (6 bases). Germline lookup yields CDR1 MNHEY and CDR2 SVGAGI. Trimming removed 4 bases at V and 7 bases at J, with 19 bases between. The CDR3 runs 15 residues. The CDR3 is CASSSKPYREGGYTF. The CDR3 nucleotides are TGTGCCAGCAGTTCGAAGCCTTACAGGGAGGGTGGCTACACCTTC.

The J gene is TRBJ2-5, the V gene TRBV7-2, with D perhaps TRBD1 (7 bases). In germline, CDR1 is SGHTA, CDR2 FQGNSA. The CDR3 sequence is 16 residues long. Trimming removed 4 bases from V and 5 bases from J, with 20 bases in between. In DNA, the CDR3 is TGTGCCAGCAGCTACAGACCAGGGGGGTTTAGCGAGACCCAGTACTTC. Encoded protein: CASSYRPGGFSETQYF.

This chain links TRBV30 with TRBJ2-5; 10 nucleotides line up with TRBD1. The J segment lost 4 bases and the V segment lost 3 bases, leaving 2 bases of the junction unmatched. The CDR3 extends over 13 amino acids. Germline CDR1 and CDR2: GTSNPN and SVGIG (reference sequence). The CDR3 protein is CAWRWTGGETQYF. CDR3 in DNA: TGTGCCTGGAGGTGGACAGGGGGAGAGACCCAGTACTTC.

This sequence joins TRBV11-2 and TRBJ2-1; no definite D call. Per the germline V gene, CDR1 is SGHAT and CDR2 is FQNNGV. Trimming pared 0 bases from V and 5 bases from J, leaving 11 bases between. The CDR3 covers 15 residues. The CDR3 coding sequence is TGTGCCAGCAGCTTAGATCGTGGCACTCACAATGAGCAGTTCTTC. It yields the protein CASSLDRGTHNEQFF.

This chain uses TRBV5-1 with TRBJ2-5; D not resolved. V was cut by 7 bases and J by 0 bases, with 10 bases left in between. The CDR3 has 13 residues. Looked up from germline, CDR1 is SGHRS and CDR2 is YFSETQ. This chain's CDR3 is CASDPAYQETQYF. CDR3 nucleotide sequence: TGCGCCAGCGATCCCGCTTACCAAGAGACCCAGTACTTC. Together with reference TRBV5-1 and TRBJ2-5, the CDR3 gives the full variable domain: KAGVTQTPRYLIKTRGQQVTLSCSPISGHRSVSWYQQTPGQGLQFLFEYFSETQRNKGNFPGRFSGRQFSNSRSEMNVSTLELGDSALYLCASDPAYQETQYFGPGTRLLVL.

In its sample, this clone was seen once. The CDR3 sequence is CAWSVYGGALYTF. CDR3 sequence (DNA): TGTGCCTGGAGTGTTTATGGGGGCGCCCTCTACACCTTC. This sequence joins TRBV30 and TRBJ1-2, with a possible D match to TRBD1 (6 bases). This CDR3 is 13 amino acids long. CDR1 and CDR2 from the germline V gene are GTSNPN and SVGIG (reference sequence). The V end lost 0 bases, the J end lost 10 bases, and 15 bases lay between the germline ends.

The rearrangement uses TRBV6-1 and TRBJ2-3; D gene uncertain. Germline CDR1 and CDR2: MNHNS and SASEGT. CDR3 length equals 12 residues. V was trimmed by 4 bases and J by 2 bases, leaving 4 bases between them. DNA of the CDR3: TGTGCCAGCAGTGCCTACACAGATACGCAGTATTTT. Translated: CASSAYTDTQYF.

This clone has just a few counts. V is TRBV15 and J is TRBJ2-3; D unclear. The CDR3 loop spans 13 amino acids. V lost 0 bases to trimming and J lost 7 bases, with 8 bases between them. From germline, CDR1 is LNHNV and CDR2 YYDKDF (reference sequence). The CDR3: CATSRDRANTQYF. The CDR3 DNA reads as TGTGCCACCAGCAGAGATCGGGCTAATACGCAGTATTTT.

V gene TRBV18 combines with J gene TRBJ2-5, with TRBD2 identical over 10 bases. The junction had 5 bases not matched to a gene; V was cut back by 2 bases and J by 8 bases. The CDR3 sequence is 14 residues long. CDR1 KGHSH and CDR2 LQKENI come from the germline V gene. CDR3 in DNA: TGTGCCAGCTCACCAAGCGGGAGGGCCTCAACCCAGTACTTC. This codes for CASSPSGRASTQYF. The whole variable domain, filled in from reference TRBV18 and TRBJ2-5, reads NAGVMQNPRHLVRRRGQEARLRCSPMKGHSHVYWYRQLPEEGLKFMVYLQKENIIDESGMPKERFSAEFPKEGPSILRIQQVVRGDSAAYFCASSPSGRASTQYFGPGTRLLVL.

This sequence joins TRBV7-9 and TRBJ2-3; 8 bases are a match to TRBD1. V dropped 5 bases and J dropped 1; count of bases not matched to a gene: 5. CDR1 SEHNR and CDR2 FQNEAQ come from the germline V gene (reference sequence). The CDR3 sequence is 15 residues long. Written as DNA, the CDR3 is TGTGCCAGCAGCCGAGTGACAGGGGGCACAGATACGCAGTATTTT. Translated, it gives CASSRVTGGTDTQYF.

This clone has just a few counts. The chain has TRBV18 and TRBJ1-2; 8 bases match TRBD1. CDR3 size: 13 residues. The trim removed 3 bases at V and 8 bases at J, leaving 5 bases unmatched. Germline loops: CDR1 KGHSH, CDR2 LQKENI. CDR3 sequence: CASSPRGQDGYTF. The DNA of the CDR3 is TGTGCCAGCTCACCGAGGGGACAGGACGGCTACACCTTC.